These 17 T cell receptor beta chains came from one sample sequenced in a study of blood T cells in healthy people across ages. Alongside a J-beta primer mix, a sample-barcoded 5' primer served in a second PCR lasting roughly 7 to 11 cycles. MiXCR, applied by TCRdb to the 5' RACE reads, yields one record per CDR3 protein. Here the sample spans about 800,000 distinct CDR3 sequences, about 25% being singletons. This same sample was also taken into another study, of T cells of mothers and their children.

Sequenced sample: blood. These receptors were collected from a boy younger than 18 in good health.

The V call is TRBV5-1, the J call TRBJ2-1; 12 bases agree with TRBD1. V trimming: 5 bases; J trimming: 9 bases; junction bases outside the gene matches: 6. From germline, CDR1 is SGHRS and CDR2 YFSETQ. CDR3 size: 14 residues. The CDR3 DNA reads TGCGCCAGCAGAACGGGACAGGGGGCCGGTGAGCAGTTCTTC. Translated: CASRTGQGAGEQFF.

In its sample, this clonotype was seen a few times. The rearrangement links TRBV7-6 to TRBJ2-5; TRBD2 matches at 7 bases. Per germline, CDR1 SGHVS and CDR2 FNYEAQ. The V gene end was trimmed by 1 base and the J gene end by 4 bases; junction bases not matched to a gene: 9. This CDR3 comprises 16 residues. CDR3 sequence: CASSLDSGTGGETQYF. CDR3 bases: TGTGCCAGCAGCTTAGATTCCGGGACGGGGGGAGAGACCCAGTACTTC.

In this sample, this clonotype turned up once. CDR3 region: CASSPRDFAKNIQYF. CDR3 sequence (DNA): TGTGCCAGCAGCCCAAGGGACTTTGCCAAAAACATTCAGTACTTC. The V and J genes are TRBV7-9 and TRBJ2-4, with a possible D match to TRBD2 (6 bases). Deletions cut 5 bases from V and 1 base from J, with 12 bases between. Per germline, CDR1 SEHNR and CDR2 FQNEAQ (reference sequence). The CDR3 consists of 15 residues.

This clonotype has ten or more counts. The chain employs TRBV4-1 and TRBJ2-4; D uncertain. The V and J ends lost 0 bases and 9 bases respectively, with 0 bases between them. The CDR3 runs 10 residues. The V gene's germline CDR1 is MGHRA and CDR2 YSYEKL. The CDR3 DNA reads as TGCGCCAGCAGCCAAGACATTCAGTACTTC. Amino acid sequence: CASSQDIQYF.

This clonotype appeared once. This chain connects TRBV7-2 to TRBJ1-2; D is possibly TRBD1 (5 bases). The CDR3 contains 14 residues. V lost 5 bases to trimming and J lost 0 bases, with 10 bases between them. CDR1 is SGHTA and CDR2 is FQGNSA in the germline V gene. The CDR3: CASSDPGPNYGYTF. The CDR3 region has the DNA TGTGCCAGCAGCGACCCGGGACCTAACTATGGCTACACCTTC.

CDR3 in amino acids: CSARTGTGIADTQYF. The CDR3 DNA reads TGCAGTGCTAGAACCGGGACAGGGATCGCAGATACGCAGTATTTT. The chain couples TRBV20-1 to TRBJ2-3; 9 bases are shared with TRBD1. This CDR3 spans 15 amino acids. Germline CDR1 DFQATT, CDR2 SNEGSKA (reference sequence). The V segment lost 2 bases and the J segment 4 bases; nucleotides outside the gene matches: 7.

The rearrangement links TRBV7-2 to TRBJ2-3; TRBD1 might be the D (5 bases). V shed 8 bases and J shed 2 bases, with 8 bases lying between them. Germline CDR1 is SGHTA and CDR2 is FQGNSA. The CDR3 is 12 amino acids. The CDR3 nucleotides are TGTGCCAGCCGACAGAACACAGATACGCAGTATTTT. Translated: CASRQNTDTQYF.

In DNA form, the CDR3 reads TGTGCCAGCAGCTTTCTTAGCGGGAATTCCGGGGAGCTGTTTTTT. Its translation: CASSFLSGNSGELFF. The genes are TRBV7-2 and TRBJ2-2; 8 nucleotides align to TRBD2. V was pared by 3 bases and J by 6 bases, with 6 bases of the junction left unmatched. The CDR3 length is 15 residues. Germline CDR1 and CDR2: SGHTA and FQGNSA. Supplemented by reference TRBV7-2 and TRBJ2-2, the full variable domain reads GAGVSQSPSNKVTEKGKDVELRCDPISGHTALYWYRQSLGQGLEFLIYFQGNSAPDKSGLPSDRFSAERTGGSVSTLTIQRTQQEDSAVYLCASSFLSGNSGELFFGEGSRLTVL.

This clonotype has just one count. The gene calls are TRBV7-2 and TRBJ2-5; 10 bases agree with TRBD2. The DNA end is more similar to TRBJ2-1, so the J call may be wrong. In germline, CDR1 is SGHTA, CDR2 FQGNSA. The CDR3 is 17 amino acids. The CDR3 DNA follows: TGTGCCAGCAGCTATGTTGCCGGGACTAGCGTGGCCAATGAGCAGTTCTTC. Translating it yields CASSYVAGTSVANEQFF.

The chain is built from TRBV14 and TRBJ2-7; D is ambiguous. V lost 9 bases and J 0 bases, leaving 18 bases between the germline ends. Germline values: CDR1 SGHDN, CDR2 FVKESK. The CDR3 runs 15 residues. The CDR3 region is CASPSGAGPSYEQYF. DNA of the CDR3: TGTGCCAGTCCTTCAGGCGCAGGTCCCTCCTACGAGCAGTACTTC.

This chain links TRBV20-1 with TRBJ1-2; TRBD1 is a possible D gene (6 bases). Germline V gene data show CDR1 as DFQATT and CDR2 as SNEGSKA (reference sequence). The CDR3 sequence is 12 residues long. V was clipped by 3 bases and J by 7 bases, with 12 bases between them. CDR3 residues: CSASYGGGGYTF. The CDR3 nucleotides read TGCAGTGCTAGCTACGGGGGCGGTGGCTACACCTTC.

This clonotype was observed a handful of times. As DNA, the CDR3 is TGCAGCGTTGAAGGGAGGGGGCGACAGGACGAGCAGTACTTC. Protein sequence: CSVEGRGRQDEQYF. The rearrangement joins TRBV29-1 to TRBJ2-7; tentatively, D is TRBD1 (7 bases). The CDR3 is 14 amino acids. The V gene lost 1 base and the J gene lost 5 bases, with 15 bases spanning the gap. CDR1 SQVTM and CDR2 ANQGSEA come from the germline V gene.

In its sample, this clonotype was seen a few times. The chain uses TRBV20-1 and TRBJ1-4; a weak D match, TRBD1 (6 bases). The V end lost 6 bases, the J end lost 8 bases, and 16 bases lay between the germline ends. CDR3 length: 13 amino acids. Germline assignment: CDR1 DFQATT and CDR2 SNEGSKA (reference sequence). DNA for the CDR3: TGCAGTGCCAGGGGACCTGATGACGAAAAACTGTTTTTT. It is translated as CSARGPDDEKLFF.

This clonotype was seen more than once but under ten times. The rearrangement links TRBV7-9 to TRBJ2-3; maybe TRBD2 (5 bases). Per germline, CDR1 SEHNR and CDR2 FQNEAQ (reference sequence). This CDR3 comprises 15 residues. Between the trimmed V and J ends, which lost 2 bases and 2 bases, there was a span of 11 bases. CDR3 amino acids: CASSLLTGFTDTQYF. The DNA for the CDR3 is TGTGCCAGCAGCTTACTCACGGGGTTCACAGATACGCAGTATTTT.

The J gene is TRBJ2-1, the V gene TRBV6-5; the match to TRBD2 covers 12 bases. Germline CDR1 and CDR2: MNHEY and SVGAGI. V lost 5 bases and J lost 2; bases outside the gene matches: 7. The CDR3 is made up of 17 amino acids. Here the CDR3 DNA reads TGTGCCAGCAGTGCGGGTCTAGCGGGGGGGCCCTACAATGAGCAGTTCTTC. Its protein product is CASSAGLAGGPYNEQFF.

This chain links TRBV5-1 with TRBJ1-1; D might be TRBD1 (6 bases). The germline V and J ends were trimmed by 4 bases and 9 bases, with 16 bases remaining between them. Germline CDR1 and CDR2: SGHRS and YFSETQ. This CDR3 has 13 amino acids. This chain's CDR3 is CASSPLQGGKAFF. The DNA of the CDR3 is TGCGCCAGCAGCCCACTTCAAGGGGGGAAAGCTTTCTTT.

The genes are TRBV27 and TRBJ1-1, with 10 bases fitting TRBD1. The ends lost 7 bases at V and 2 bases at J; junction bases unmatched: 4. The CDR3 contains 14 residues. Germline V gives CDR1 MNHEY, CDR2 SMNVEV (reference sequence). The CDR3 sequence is CASTQTGGNTEAFF. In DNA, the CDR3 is TGTGCCAGCACCCAGACAGGGGGCAACACTGAAGCTTTCTTT.